This is a list of T cell receptor beta chains from one sample in a study of T cell repertoires in cytomegalovirus infection. Each CDR3 protein is one row after TCRdb ran MiXCR on the reads. Of approximately 320,000 distinct CDR3 sequences listed, more than 9% are singletons. The source material was PBMCs. The receptor source for this set is a human donor in good health (CMV status not recorded). Some clones in this sample may be carry-over from other donors' samples. Both conserved end residues are part of each CDR3. Fields, in order: V gene, J gene, D gene, clone size, CDR3 DNA, CDR3 protein. A D gene is named only where the DNA matches it firmly. Clone size appears in some rows only: once, few, many, or a class for an expanded clone.

>TRBV7-8|TRBJ1-1|TRBD1|.
TGTGCCAGCAGCTTGGGACAGGTCCCCCACGAAGCTTTCTTT
CASSLGQVPHEAFF
>TRBV25-1|TRBJ1-2|.|few
TGTGCCAGCAGTGACCTACCGGAAGGCTACACCTTC
CASSDLPEGYTF
>TRBV11-3|TRBJ2-2|.|.
TGTGCCAGCAGCCACTCTCGGGACACCGGGGAGCTGTTTTTT
CASSHSRDTGELFF
>TRBV12-3/TRBV12-4|TRBJ1-1|.|few
TGTGCCAGCAGTCTCATCGCAGGGGTGAACACTGAAGCTTTCTTT
CASSLIAGVNTEAFF
>TRBV10-3|TRBJ2-2|.|many
TGTGCCATCAGTGGGACCGTGGGGGTAACCGGGGAGCTGTTTTTT
CAISGTVGVTGELFF
>TRBV12-3/TRBV12-4|TRBJ2-7|TRBD2|many
TGTGCCAGCAGTCTCCGACTAGCGGGAGACTACGAGCAGTACTTC
CASSLRLAGDYEQYF
>TRBV7-2|TRBJ2-1|.|many
TGTGCCAGCAGCTCCGGGACTGGCTGGGAGCAGTTCTTC
CASSSGTGWEQFF
>TRBV7-9|TRBJ1-6|.|many
TGTGCCATCCGACAGAGCTCCTATAATTCACCCCTCCACTTT
CAIRQSSYNSPLHF
>TRBV7-6|TRBJ2-5|.|many
TGTGCCAGCAGCCGTCAGGGGATTCAAGAGACCCAGTACTTC
CASSRQGIQETQYF
>TRBV20-1|TRBJ2-1|TRBD2|many
TGCAGTGCTAGGGGACTAGCGGGAGACAGTGAGCAGTTCTTC
CSARGLAGDSEQFF
>TRBV6-2/TRBV6-3|TRBJ2-5|TRBD2|few
TGTGCCAGCAGACTAGCGGACGGGAGGGAGACCCAGTACTTC
CASRLADGRETQYF
>TRBV4-2|TRBJ1-5|.|few
TGTGCCAGCAGCCAAGACCTGGTGGATAGCAATCAGCCCCAGCATTTT
CASSQDLVDSNQPQHF
>TRBV19|TRBJ2-1|.|.
TGTGCCAGTAGTCCCCCCGGGACCACGATTAGGAGTGAGCAGTTCTTC
CASSPPGTTIRSEQFF
>TRBV14|TRBJ2-1|TRBD1|few
TGTGCCAGCAGCCAAAGACAGGGTAGGGACAACAATGATGAGCAGTTCTTC
CASSQRQGRDNNDEQFF
>TRBV6-6|TRBJ2-5|TRBD2|many
TGTGCCAGCACCCTACGGGGGGGCGGGGAGACCCAGTACTTC
CASTLRGGGETQYF
>TRBV7-8|TRBJ2-1|TRBD2|few
TGTGCCAGCAGCTTAATAGCGGGTATCTACAATGAGCAGTTCTTC
CASSLIAGIYNEQFF
>TRBV12-3/TRBV12-4|TRBJ2-7|.|many
TGTGCCAGCAGTTTTATGGGCAGGGGACGGGAGCAGTACTTC
CASSFMGRGREQYF
>TRBV20-1|TRBJ1-5|TRBD1|.
TGCAGTGCCGCTACAGGGGGAGGCAGTCAGCCCCAGCATTTT
CSAATGGGSQPQHF
>TRBV19|TRBJ2-6|.|.
TGTGCCAGTAGTATGAGGGGGTCTGGGGCCAACGTCCTGACTTTC
CASSMRGSGANVLTF
>TRBV7-9|TRBJ1-1|.|many
TGTGCCAGCAGCTTAGCCTCCGGGACCGGGGGCACTGAAGCTTTCTTT
CASSLASGTGGTEAFF
>TRBV28|TRBJ1-4|.|many
TGTGCCAGCAGCTCCCGAACAACCCCTAATGAAAAACTGTTTTTT
CASSSRTTPNEKLFF
>TRBV7-3|TRBJ2-1|.|many
TGTGCCAGCAGCTTAATGGCACTCGATTCCTACAATGAGCAGTTCTTC
CASSLMALDSYNEQFF
>TRBV29-1|TRBJ1-2|TRBD1|many
TGCAGCGCCGGGACAGGGGAAAACTATGGCTACACCTTC
CSAGTGENYGYTF
>TRBV6-6|TRBJ1-1|.|.
TGTGCCAGCGGAGAGGGGAACACTGAAGCTTTCTTT
CASGEGNTEAFF
>TRBV19|TRBJ1-2|.|.
TGTGCCAGTAGTGCCCGGGGGGCTCTCTATGGCTACACCTTC
CASSARGALYGYTF
>TRBV10-3|TRBJ1-2|TRBD1|.
TGTGCCATCAGTGAGGACAGGGGAGTATACTATGGCTACACCTTC
CAISEDRGVYYGYTF
>TRBV28|TRBJ2-3|TRBD2|.
TGTGCCAGCTACGCGTTGACTAGCGGGAGCACAGATACGCAGTATTTT
CASYALTSGSTDTQYF
>TRBV7-3|TRBJ2-1|TRBD2|.
TGTGCCAGCAGCCCGATAGCGGGGGGTTTGTCTCATGAGCAGTTCTTC
CASSPIAGGLSHEQFF
>TRBV12-3/TRBV12-4|TRBJ1-5|.|many
TGTGCCAGCAGTCCAGGGGCCGTTGGGAGCAATCAGCCCCAGCATTTT
CASSPGAVGSNQPQHF
>TRBV7-6|TRBJ1-2|TRBD1|many
TGTGCCAGCACCACCGGGACAGGGGGGTATGGCTACACCTTC
CASTTGTGGYGYTF
>TRBV7-3|TRBJ1-4|.|few
TGTGCCAGCAGCCACGATAGCGGCCCAGGAACTGAAAAACTGTTTTTT
CASSHDSGPGTEKLFF
>TRBV7-2|TRBJ1-1|.|many
TGTGCCAGCAGCTTAGAGGAGGCAGGGAACACTGAAGCTTTCTTT
CASSLEEAGNTEAFF
>TRBV5-6|TRBJ2-1|.|.
TGTGCCAGCAGCCCGAATCTGGGTTATGAGCAGTTCTTC
CASSPNLGYEQFF
>TRBV7-2|TRBJ2-3|TRBD2|many
TGTGCCAGCAGTACGGGACTAGCGAAAGATACGCAGTATTTT
CASSTGLAKDTQYF
>TRBV7-2|TRBJ1-3|.|many
TGTGCCAGCAGCTTAGATGACAGTCAAAACACCATATATTTT
CASSLDDSQNTIYF
>TRBV12-3/TRBV12-4|TRBJ2-7|TRBD2|few
TGTGCCAGCTCCTTGGGAGGGCTAGCGGTCCGTCTAGAAGGCGAGCAGTACTTC
CASSLGGLAVRLEGEQYF
>TRBV19|TRBJ1-5|.|.
TGTGCCAGTAGTATGAATCGGCAGCAGCCCCAGCATTTT
CASSMNRQQPQHF
>TRBV25-1|TRBJ1-2|.|few
TGTGCCAGCAGTGAATATACGGACAACTATGGCTACACCTTC
CASSEYTDNYGYTF